This T cell receptor (beta chain) was sequenced in a study of CXCR3-negative and CXCR3-positive naive CD8 T cells. TRB cDNA was prepared as libraries by UMI-labeled 5' RACE. After re-calling the 5' RACE reads, TCRdb lists one entry per CDR3 protein, DNA absent. The listing records tens of thousands of distinct CDR3 sequences. This TCR was sampled from a human donor in good health. Some clones in this sample may be carry-over from other donors' samples. The sample taken for sequencing was memory CD8+ T cells from blood.

CDR3 sequence: CASSATGVNEQYF. This chain uses TRBV7-6 with TRBJ2-7; TCRdb indicates TRBD1, and absent DNA this call remains unverified. Germline CDR1 and CDR2: SGHVS and FNYEAQ. The CDR3 is 13 residues long.